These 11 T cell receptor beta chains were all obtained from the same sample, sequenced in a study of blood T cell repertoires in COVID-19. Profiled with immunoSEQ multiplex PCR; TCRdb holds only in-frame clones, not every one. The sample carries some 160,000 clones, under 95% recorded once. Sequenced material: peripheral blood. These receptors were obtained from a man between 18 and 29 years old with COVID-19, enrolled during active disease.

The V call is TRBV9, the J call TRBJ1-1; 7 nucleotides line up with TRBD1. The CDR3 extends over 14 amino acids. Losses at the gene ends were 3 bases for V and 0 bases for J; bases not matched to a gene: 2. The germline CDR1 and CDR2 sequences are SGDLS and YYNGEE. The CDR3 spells CASSETGLNTEAFF. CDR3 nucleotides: TGTGCCAGCAGCGAGACAGGGTTGAACACTGAAGCTTTCTTT.

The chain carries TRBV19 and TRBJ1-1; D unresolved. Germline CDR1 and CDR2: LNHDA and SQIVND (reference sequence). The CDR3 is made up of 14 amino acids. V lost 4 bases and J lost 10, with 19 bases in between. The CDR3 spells CASSSSAGRFAAFF. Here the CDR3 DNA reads TGTGCCAGTAGTAGCTCTGCGGGAAGGTTCGCAGCTTTCTTT.

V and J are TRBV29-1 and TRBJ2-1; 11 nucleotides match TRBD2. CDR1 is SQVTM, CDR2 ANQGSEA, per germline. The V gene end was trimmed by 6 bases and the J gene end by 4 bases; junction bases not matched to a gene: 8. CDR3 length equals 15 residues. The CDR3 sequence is CSVGGTSGPYNEQFF. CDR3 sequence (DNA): TGCAGCGTGGGAGGGACTAGCGGCCCGTACAATGAGCAGTTCTTC.

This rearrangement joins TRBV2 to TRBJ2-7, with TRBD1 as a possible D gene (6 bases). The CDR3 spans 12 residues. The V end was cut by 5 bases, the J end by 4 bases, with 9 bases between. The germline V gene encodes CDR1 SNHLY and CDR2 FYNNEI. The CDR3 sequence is CASSSDRYEQYF. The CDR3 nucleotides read TGTGCCAGCAGTTCAGACAGGTACGAGCAGTACTTC.

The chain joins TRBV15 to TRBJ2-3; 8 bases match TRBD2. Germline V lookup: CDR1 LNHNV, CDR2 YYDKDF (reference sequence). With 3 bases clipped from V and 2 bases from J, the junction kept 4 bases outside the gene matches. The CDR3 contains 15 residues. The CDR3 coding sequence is TGTGCCACCAGCAGCATAGCGGGACCCACAGATACGCAGTATTTT. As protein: CATSSIAGPTDTQYF.

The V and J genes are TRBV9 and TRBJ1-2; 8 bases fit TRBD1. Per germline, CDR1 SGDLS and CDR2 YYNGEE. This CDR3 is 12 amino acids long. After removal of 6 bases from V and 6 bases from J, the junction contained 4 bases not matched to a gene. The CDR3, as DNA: TGTGCCAGCACCAACAGGGGGAATGGCTACACCTTC. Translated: CASTNRGNGYTF.

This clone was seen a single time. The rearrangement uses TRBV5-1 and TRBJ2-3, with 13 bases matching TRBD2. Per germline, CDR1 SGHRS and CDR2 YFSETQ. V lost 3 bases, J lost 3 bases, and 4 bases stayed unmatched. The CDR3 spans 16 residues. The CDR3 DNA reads TGCGCCAGCAGCTGGGGGACTAGCGGGACAACAGATACGCAGTATTTT. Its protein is CASSWGTSGTTDTQYF. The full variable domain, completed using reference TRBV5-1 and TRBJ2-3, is KAGVTQTPRYLIKTRGQQVTLSCSPISGHRSVSWYQQTPGQGLQFLFEYFSETQRNKGNFPGRFSGRQFSNSRSEMNVSTLELGDSALYLCASSWGTSGTTDTQYFGPGTRLTVL.

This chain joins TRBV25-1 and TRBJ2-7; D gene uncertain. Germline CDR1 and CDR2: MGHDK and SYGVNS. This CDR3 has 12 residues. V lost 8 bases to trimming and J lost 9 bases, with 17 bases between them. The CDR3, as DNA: TGTGCCAGCGGCGACCTTCTGCGGTCGCAGTACTTC. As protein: CASGDLLRSQYF.

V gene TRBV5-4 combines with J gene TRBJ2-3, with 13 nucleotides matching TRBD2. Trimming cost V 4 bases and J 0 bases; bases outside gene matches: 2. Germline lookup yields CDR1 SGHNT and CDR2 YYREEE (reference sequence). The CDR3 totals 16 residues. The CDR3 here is CASSPGLAGSTDTQYF. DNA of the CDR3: TGTGCCAGCAGCCCGGGACTAGCGGGGAGCACAGATACGCAGTATTTT.

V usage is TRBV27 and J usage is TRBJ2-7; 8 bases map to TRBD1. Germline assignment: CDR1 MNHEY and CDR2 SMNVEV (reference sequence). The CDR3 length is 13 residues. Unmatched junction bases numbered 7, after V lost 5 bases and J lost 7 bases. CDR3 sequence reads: CASSAGTGGEQYF. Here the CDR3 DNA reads TGTGCCAGCAGTGCCGGGACAGGAGGGGAGCAGTACTTC.

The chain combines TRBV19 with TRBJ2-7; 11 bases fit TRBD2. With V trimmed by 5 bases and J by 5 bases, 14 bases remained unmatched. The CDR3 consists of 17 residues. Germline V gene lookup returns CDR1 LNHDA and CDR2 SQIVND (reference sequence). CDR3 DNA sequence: TGTGCCAGTAGTTCCGGCGGTTTACTAGCGGGAGCCCACGAGCAGTACTTC. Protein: CASSSGGLLAGAHEQYF.